One sample yielded the 9 T cell receptor beta chains listed below, sequenced in a study of blood T cell repertoires in COVID-19. Here immunoSEQ multiplex PCR was the method, and the copy in TCRdb shows in-frame clones only, minus some. The data contain some 200,000 clones, 83% of them singletons. The specimen was peripheral blood. The receptors derive from a woman aged 25 to 39 with COVID-19, enrolled during active disease.

This clone occurred once. The J gene is TRBJ2-7, the V gene TRBV11-3, with 7 bases that match TRBD1. Germline CDR1 SGHNT, CDR2 YENEEA. This CDR3 comprises 14 residues. The junction had 4 bases not matched to a gene; V was cut back by 5 bases and J by 0 bases. The CDR3 bases are TGTGCCAGCAGCCTCACAGGGGCCTCCTACGAGCAGTACTTC. As protein: CASSLTGASYEQYF. The whole variable domain, filled in from reference TRBV11-3 and TRBJ2-7, reads EAGVVQSPRYKIIEKKQPVAFWCNPISGHNTLYWYLQNLGQGPELLIRYENEEAVDDSQLPKDRFSAERLKGVDSTLKIQPAELGDSAVYLCASSLTGASYEQYFGPGTRLTVT.

This clone has a handful of counts. The chain employs TRBV4-3 and TRBJ2-5, with D maybe TRBD2 (5 bases). Trimming took 1 base from V and 7 from J, leaving 10 bases between them. CDR3 size: 13 residues. Germline V gene lookup returns CDR1 LGHNA and CDR2 YSLEER. In DNA, the CDR3 is TGCGCCAGCAGCCAAGGTGCTGGAGGGACCCAGTACTTC. It translates to CASSQGAGGTQYF.

This clone was found once. Here the CDR3 DNA reads TGCGCCAGCAGTTCAGCGCAGGGGGCCCAAGAGACCCAGTACTTC. It yields the protein CASSSAQGAQETQYF. The chain carries TRBV5-1 and TRBJ2-5; 8 nucleotides match TRBD1. After removal of 5 bases from V and 1 base from J, the junction contained 7 bases not matched to a gene. Germline V gene lookup returns CDR1 SGHRS and CDR2 YFSETQ. The CDR3 extends over 15 amino acids. The variable domain in full, completed from reference TRBV5-1 and TRBJ2-5, reads KAGVTQTPRYLIKTRGQQVTLSCSPISGHRSVSWYQQTPGQGLQFLFEYFSETQRNKGNFPGRFSGRQFSNSRSEMNVSTLELGDSALYLCASSSAQGAQETQYFGPGTRLLVL.

This clone was picked up one time. The J gene is TRBJ1-3, the V gene TRBV5-4; D is perhaps TRBD1 (6 bases). The CDR3 runs to 14 residues. Germline V gives CDR1 SGHNT, CDR2 YYREEE (reference sequence). Trimming took off 4 bases at V and 0 bases at J, with 8 bases between the two ends. CDR3 protein: CASSAQGSGNTIYF. CDR3 DNA sequence: TGTGCCAGCAGCGCACAGGGCTCTGGAAACACCATATATTTT. The entire variable domain, with the rest obtained from reference TRBV5-4 and TRBJ1-3, is as follows: ETGVTQSPTHLIKTRGQQVTLRCSSQSGHNTVSWYQQALGQGPQFIFQYYREEENGRGNFPPRFSGLQFPNYSSELNVNALELDDSALYLCASSAQGSGNTIYFGEGSWLTVV.

This clone was picked up a small number of times. The chain links TRBV25-1 to TRBJ2-5; 10 bases agree with TRBD2. This CDR3 is 17 amino acids long. Germline lookup yields CDR1 MGHDK and CDR2 SYGVNS. J gave up 3 bases and V 8 bases, and 15 bases lay outside the gene matches. This CDR3 is CASGGGLAGDGEETQYF. The CDR3 nucleotides are TGTGCCAGCGGGGGGGGTCTAGCGGGAGATGGGGAAGAGACCCAGTACTTC.

The CDR3 DNA reads as TGTGCCTGGAGTGGACTAGCGGGGAGTGGAGGTAGCACAGATACGCAGTATTTT. It yields the protein CAWSGLAGSGGSTDTQYF. This sequence joins TRBV30 and TRBJ2-3; TRBD2 matches 11 bases. CDR1 is GTSNPN, CDR2 SVGIG, per germline (reference sequence). J lost 0 bases, V lost 1 base, and 9 bases had no gene match. The CDR3 length is 18 residues.

This clone was seen just once. This chain uses TRBV7-9 with TRBJ1-2, with 10 bases matching TRBD1. The CDR3 sequence is 13 residues long. Germline V lookup: CDR1 SEHNR, CDR2 FQNEAQ (reference sequence). The junction had 5 bases not matched to a gene; V was cut back by 5 bases and J by 8 bases. The CDR3 bases are TGTGCCAGCAGCCGACAGGGGGCGACCGGCTACACCTTC. Encoded protein: CASSRQGATGYTF.

The CDR3 bases are TGTGCCAGCAGTTCCGCGACAGCATCTTCACCCCTCCACTTT. Protein sequence: CASSSATASSPLHF. This rearrangement joins TRBV25-1 to TRBJ1-6, with a tentative D call TRBD1 (5 bases). The germline V gene has CDR1 MGHDK and CDR2 SYGVNS. The V end lost 5 bases, the J end lost 9 bases, and 14 bases lay between the germline ends. The CDR3 length is 14 residues.

The J gene is TRBJ1-4, the V gene TRBV4-2; no reliable D call. Trimming removed 0 bases from V and 8 bases from J, with 16 bases in between. The V gene's germline CDR1 is LGHNA and CDR2 YNFKEQ. The CDR3 is 16 amino acids. CDR3 loop: CASSQEVGRRLEKLFF. The CDR3 region has the DNA TGTGCCAGCAGCCAAGAAGTAGGACGGAGGTTGGAAAAACTGTTTTTT.